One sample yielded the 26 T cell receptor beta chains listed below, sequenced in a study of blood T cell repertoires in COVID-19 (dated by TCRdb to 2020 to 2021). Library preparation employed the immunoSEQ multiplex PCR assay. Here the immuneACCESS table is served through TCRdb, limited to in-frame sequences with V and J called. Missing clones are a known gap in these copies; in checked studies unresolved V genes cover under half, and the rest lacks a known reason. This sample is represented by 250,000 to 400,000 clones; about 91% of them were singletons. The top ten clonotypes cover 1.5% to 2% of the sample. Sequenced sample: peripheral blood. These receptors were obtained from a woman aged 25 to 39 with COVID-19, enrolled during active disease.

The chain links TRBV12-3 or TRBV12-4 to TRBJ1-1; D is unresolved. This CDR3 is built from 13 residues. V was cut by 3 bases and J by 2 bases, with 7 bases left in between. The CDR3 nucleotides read TGTGCCAGCAGTTTTTACGGTAACACTGAAGCTTTCTTT. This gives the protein CASSFYGNTEAFF.

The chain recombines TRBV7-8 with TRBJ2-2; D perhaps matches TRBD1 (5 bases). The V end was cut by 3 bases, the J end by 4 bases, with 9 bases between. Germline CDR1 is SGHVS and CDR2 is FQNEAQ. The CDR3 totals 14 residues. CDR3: CASSFRAGTGELFF. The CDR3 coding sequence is TGTGCCAGCAGCTTCAGGGCTGGCACCGGGGAGCTGTTTTTT.

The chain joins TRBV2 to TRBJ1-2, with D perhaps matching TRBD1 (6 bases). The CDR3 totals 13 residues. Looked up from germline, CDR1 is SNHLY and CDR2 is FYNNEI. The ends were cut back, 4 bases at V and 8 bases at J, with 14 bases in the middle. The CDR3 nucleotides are TGTGCCAGCAGTGCGAACAGGGTTATCGGCTACACCTTC. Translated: CASSANRVIGYTF.

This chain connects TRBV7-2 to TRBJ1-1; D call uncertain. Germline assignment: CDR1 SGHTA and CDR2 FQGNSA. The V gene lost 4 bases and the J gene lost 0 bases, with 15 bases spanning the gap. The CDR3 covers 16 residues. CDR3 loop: CASSSPVQTMNTEAFF. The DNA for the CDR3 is TGTGCCAGCAGCTCCCCGGTACAGACCATGAACACTGAAGCTTTCTTT.

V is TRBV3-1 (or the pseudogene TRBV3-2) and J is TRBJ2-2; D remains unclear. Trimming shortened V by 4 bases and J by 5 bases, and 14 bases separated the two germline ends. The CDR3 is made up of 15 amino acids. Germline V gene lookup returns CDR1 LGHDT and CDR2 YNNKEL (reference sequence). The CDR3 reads CASSPPLKNTGELFF. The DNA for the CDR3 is TGTGCCAGCAGCCCCCCGTTAAAAAATACCGGGGAGCTGTTTTTT.

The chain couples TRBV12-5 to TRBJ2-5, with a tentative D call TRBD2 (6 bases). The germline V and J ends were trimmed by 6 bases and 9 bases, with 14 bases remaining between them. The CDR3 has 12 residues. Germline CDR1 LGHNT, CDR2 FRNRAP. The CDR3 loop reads CASGLGWGAQYF. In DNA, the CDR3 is TGTGCTAGTGGCCTCGGGTGGGGGGCCCAGTACTTC.

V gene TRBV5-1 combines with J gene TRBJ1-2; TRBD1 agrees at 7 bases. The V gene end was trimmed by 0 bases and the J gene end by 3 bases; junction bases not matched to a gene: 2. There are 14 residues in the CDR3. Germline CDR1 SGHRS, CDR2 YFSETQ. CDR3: CASSLVQGDYGYTF. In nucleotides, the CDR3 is TGCGCCAGCAGCTTGGTCCAGGGGGACTATGGCTACACCTTC.

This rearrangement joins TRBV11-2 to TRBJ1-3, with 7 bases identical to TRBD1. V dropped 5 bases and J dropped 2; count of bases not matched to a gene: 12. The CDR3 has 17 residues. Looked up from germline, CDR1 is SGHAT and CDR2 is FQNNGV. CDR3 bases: TGTGCCAGCAGCGAGTCGCTGGGACAGAACACTGGAAACACCATATATTTT. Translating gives CASSESLGQNTGNTIYF.

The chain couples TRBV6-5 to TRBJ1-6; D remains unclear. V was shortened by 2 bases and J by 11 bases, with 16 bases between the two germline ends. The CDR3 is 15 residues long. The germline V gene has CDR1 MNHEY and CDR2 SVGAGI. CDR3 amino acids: CASSYGGSRVAPLHF. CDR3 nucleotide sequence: TGTGCCAGCAGTTACGGCGGCAGCCGGGTGGCACCCCTCCACTTT.

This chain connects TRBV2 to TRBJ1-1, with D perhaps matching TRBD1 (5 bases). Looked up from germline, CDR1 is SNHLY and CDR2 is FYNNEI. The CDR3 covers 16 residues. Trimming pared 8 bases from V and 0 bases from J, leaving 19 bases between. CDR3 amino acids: CASAIRQQTLNTEAFF. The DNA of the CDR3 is TGTGCCAGCGCGATTAGACAGCAGACCTTGAACACTGAAGCTTTCTTT.

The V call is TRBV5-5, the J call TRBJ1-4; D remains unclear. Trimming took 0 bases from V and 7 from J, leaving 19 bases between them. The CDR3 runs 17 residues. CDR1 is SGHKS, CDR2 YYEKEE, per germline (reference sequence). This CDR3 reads CASSLASVTLGGEKLFF. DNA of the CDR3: TGTGCCAGCAGCTTGGCCTCGGTTACTCTCGGCGGTGAAAAACTGTTTTTT.

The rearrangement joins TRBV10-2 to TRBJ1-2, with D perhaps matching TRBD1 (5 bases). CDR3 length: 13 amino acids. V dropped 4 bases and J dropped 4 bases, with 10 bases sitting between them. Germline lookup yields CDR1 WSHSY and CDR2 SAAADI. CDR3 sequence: CASSGQWIYGYTF. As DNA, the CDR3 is TGCGCCAGCAGTGGACAGTGGATCTATGGCTACACCTTC.

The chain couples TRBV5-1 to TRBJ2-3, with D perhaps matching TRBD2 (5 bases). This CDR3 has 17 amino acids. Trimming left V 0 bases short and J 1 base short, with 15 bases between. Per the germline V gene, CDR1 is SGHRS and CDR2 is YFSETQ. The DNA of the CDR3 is TGCGCCAGCAGCTTGGTTCCCAGCGGAGCAGGCACAGATACGCAGTATTTT. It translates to CASSLVPSGAGTDTQYF.

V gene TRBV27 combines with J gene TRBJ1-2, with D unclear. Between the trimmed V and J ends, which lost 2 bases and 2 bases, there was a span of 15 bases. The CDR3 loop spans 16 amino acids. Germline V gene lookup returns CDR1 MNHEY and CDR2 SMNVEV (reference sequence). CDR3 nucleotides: TGTGCCAGCAGTTTAAGGTTGGGCCCATCGAACTATGGCTACACCTTC. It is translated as CASSLRLGPSNYGYTF.

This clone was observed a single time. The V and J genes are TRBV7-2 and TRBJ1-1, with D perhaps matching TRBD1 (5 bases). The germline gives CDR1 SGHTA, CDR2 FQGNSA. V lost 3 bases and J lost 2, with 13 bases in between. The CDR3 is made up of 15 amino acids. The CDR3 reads CASSLTENYNTEAFF. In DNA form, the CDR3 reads TGTGCCAGCAGCTTGACAGAAAACTATAACACTGAAGCTTTCTTT.

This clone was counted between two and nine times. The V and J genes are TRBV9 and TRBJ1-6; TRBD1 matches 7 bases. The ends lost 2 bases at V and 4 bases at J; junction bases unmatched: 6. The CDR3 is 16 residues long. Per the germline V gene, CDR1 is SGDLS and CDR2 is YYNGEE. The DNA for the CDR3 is TGTGCCAGCAGCGTCGGGGGACAGAATTATAATTCACCCCTCCACTTT. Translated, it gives CASSVGGQNYNSPLHF.

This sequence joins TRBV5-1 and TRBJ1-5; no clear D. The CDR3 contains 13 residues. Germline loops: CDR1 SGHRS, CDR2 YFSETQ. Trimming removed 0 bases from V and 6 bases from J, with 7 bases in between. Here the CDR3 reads CASSLGAGQPQHF. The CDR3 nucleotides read TGCGCCAGCAGCTTGGGTGCAGGTCAGCCCCAGCATTTT.

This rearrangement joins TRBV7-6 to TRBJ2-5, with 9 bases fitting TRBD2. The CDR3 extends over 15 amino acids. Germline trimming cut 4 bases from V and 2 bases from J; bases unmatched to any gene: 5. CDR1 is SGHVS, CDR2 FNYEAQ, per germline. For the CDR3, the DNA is TGTGCCAGCAGCTCCGGGACTAGCCTACAAGAGACCCAGTACTTC. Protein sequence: CASSSGTSLQETQYF.

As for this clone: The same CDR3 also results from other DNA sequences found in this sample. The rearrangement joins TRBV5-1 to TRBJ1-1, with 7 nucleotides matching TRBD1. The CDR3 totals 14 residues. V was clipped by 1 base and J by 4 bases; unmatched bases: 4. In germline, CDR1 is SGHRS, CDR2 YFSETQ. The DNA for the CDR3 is TGCGCCAGCAGCTTGCGACAGGGTGGCACTGAAGCTTTCTTT. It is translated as CASSLRQGGTEAFF.

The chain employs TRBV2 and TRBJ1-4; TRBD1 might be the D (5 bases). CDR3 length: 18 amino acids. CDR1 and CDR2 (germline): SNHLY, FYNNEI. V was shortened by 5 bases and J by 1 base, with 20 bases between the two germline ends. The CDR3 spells CASSLQDYHTQTNEKLFF. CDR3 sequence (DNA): TGTGCCAGCAGTCTACAGGATTACCATACGCAAACTAATGAAAAACTGTTTTTT.

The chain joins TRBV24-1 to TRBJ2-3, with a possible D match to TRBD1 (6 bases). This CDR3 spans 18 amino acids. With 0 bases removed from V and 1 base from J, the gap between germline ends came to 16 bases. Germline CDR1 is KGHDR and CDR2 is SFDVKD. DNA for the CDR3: TGTGCCACCAGTGATTTGTTCCCCCTCCGGACAGGCACAGATACGCAGTATTTT. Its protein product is CATSDLFPLRTGTDTQYF.

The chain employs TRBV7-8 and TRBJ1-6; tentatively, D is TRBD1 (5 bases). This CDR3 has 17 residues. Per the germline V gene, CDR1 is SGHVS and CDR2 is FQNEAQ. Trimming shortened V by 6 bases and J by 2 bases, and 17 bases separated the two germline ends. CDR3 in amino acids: CASREAQGRAYNSPLHF. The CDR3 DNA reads TGTGCCAGCAGAGAGGCCCAGGGAAGGGCCTATAATTCACCCCTCCACTTT.

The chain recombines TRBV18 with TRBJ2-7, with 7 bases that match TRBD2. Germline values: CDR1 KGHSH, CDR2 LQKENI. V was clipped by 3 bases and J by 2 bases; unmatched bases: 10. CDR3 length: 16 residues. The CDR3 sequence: CASSPIAAGATYEQYF. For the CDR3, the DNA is TGTGCCAGCTCACCGATAGCGGCGGGAGCAACCTACGAGCAGTACTTC.

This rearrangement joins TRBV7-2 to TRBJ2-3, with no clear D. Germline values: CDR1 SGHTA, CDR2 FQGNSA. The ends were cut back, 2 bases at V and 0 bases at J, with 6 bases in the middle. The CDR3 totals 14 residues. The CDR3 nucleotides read TGTGCCAGCAGCTTAACAGCTAGCACAGATACGCAGTATTTT. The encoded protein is CASSLTASTDTQYF. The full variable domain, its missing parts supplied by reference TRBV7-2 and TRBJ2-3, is GAGVSQSPSNKVTEKGKDVELRCDPISGHTALYWYRQSLGQGLEFLIYFQGNSAPDKSGLPSDRFSAERTGGSVSTLTIQRTQQEDSAVYLCASSLTASTDTQYFGPGTRLTVL.

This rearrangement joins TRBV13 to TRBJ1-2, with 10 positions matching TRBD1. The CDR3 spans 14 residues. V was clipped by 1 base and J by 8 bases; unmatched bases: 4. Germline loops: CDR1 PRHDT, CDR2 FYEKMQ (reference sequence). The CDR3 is CASSLVGQGGGYTF. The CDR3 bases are TGTGCCAGCAGCTTAGTAGGACAGGGGGGCGGCTACACCTTC.

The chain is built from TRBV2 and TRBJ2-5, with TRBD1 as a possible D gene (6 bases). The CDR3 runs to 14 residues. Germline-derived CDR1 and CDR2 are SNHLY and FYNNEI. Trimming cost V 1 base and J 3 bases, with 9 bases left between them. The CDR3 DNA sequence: TGTGCCAGCAGTGAAGGGACAGCCAAAGAGACCCAGTACTTC. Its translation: CASSEGTAKETQYF.